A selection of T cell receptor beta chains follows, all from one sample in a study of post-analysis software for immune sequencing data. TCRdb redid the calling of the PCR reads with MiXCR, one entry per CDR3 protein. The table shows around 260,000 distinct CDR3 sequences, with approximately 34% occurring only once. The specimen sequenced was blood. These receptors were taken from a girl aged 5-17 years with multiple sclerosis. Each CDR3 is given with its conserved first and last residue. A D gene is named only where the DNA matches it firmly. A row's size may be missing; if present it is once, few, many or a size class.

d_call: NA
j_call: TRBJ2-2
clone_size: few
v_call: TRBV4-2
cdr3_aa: CASSQDVAGQNTGELFF
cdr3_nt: TGTGCCAGCAGCCAAGATGTGGCAGGCCAGAACACCGGGGAGCTGTTTTTT

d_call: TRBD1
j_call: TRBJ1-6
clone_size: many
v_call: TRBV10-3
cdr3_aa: CAISAGTGNSPLHF
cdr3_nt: TGTGCCATCAGTGCTGGGACAGGGAATTCACCCCTCCACTTT

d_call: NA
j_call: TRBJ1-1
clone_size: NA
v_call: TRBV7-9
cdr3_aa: CASSLAGVDTEAFF
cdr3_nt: TGTGCCAGCAGCTTAGCAGGGGTTGATACTGAAGCTTTCTTT

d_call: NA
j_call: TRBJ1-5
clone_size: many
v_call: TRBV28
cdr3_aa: CASSYHRVGNQPQHF
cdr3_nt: TGTGCCAGCAGTTATCACAGGGTCGGAAATCAGCCCCAGCATTTT

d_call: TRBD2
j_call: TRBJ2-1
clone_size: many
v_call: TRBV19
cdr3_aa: CASSRREYNEQFF
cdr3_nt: TGTGCCAGTAGCAGGCGGGAGTACAATGAGCAGTTCTTC

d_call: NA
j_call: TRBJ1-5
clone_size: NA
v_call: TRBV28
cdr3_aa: CASSLGASLYNQPQHF
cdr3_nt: TGTGCCAGCAGTCTAGGGGCCAGTCTTTACAATCAGCCCCAGCATTTT

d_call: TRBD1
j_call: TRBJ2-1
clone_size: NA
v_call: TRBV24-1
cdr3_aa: CATSDSDRLNEQFF
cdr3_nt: TGTGCCACCAGTGACTCGGACAGGCTCAATGAGCAGTTCTTC

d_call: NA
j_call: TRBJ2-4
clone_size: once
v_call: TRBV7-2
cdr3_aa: CASSLWGLKNIQYF
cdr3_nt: TGTGCCAGCAGCCTCTGGGGACTTAAAAACATTCAGTACTTC

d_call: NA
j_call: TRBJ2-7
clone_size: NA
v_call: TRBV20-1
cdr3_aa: CSATDYEQYF
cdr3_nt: TGCAGTGCCACGGACTACGAGCAGTACTTC

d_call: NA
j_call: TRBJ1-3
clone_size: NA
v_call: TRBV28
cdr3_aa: CASSLSLGAYSGNTIYF
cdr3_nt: TGTGCCAGCAGTTTATCGTTGGGGGCTTACTCTGGAAACACCATATATTTT

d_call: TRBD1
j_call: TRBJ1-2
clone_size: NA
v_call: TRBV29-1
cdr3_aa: CSVGTGTGGHGYTF
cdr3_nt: TGCAGCGTTGGGACCGGGACAGGGGGGCATGGCTACACCTTC

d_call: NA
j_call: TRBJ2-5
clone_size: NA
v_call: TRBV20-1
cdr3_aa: CSASPQKRATDNEQYF
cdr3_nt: TGCAGTGCTAGCCCCCAGAAGAGGGCAACGGACAATGAGCAGTACTTC

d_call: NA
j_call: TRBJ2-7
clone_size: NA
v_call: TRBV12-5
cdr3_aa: CASGLTQTYEQYF
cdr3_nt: TGTGCTAGTGGCTTGACACAGACCTACGAGCAGTACTTC

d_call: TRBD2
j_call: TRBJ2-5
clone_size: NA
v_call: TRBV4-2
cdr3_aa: CASSQDGSGSVETQYF
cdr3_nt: TGTGCCAGCAGCCAAGATGGTAGCGGGAGTGTTGAGACCCAGTACTTC

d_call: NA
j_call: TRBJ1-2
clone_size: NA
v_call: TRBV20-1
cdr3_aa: CRGPAGHGYTF
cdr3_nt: TGCAGGGGCCCGGCAGGGCATGGCTACACCTTC

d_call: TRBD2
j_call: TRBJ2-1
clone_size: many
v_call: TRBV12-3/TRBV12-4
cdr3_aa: CASSFSGRSNEQFF
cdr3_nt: TGTGCCAGCAGTTTCAGCGGGAGGTCGAATGAGCAGTTCTTC

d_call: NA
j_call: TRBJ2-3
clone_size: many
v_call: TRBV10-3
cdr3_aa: CAISEGGADTQYF
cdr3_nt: TGTGCCATCAGTGAAGGCGGGGCAGATACGCAGTATTTT

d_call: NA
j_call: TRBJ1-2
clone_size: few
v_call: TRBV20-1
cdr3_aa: CSALNGGMGYGYTF
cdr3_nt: TGCAGTGCCCTGAATGGGGGAATGGGCTATGGCTACACCTTC

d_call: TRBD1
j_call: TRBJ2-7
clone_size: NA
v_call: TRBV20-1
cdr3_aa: CSARLGQGYEQYF
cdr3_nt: TGCAGTGCTAGATTGGGACAGGGCTACGAGCAGTACTTC

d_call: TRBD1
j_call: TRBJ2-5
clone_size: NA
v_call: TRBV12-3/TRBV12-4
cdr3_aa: CASRSGTGGTQYF
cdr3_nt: TGTGCCAGCAGGTCCGGGACAGGGGGGACCCAGTACTTC

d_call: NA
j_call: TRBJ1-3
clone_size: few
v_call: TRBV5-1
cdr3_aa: CASSSDSYSGNTIYF
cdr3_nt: TGCGCCAGCAGCTCTGACAGTTACTCTGGAAACACCATATATTTT

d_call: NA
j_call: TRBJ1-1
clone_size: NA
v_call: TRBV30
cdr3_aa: CAWSVGGGTEAFF
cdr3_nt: TGTGCCTGGAGTGTAGGTGGGGGGACTGAAGCTTTCTTT

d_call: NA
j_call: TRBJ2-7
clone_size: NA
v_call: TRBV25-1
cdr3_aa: CASSESRGAKQETLYF
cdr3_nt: TGTGCCAGCAGTGAATCCCGGGGGGCGAAACAAGAGACCCTGTACTTC

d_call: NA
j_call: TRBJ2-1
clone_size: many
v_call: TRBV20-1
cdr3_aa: CSARGGRDSYNEQFF
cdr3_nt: TGCAGTGCTAGAGGGGGCAGGGACTCCTACAATGAGCAGTTCTTC

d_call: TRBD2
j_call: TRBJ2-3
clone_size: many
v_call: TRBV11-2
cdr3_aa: CASSLVPRGRVQYF
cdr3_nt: TGTGCCAGCAGCTTAGTACCACGGGGGAGGGTGCAGTATTTT

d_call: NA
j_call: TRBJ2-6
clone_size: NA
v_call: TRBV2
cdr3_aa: CASSGRSSGADVLTF
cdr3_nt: TGTGCCAGCAGCGGCAGGAGCTCTGGGGCCGACGTCCTGACTTTC

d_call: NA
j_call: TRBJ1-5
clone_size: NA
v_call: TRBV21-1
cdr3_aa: CASPGGGSNQPQHF
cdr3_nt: TGTGCCAGCCCAGGGGGGGGGAGCAATCAGCCCCAGCATTTT

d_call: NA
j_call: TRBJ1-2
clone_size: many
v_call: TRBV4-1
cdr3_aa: CASSQEGGTNYGYTF
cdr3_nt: TGCGCCAGCAGCCAAGAAGGGGGAACTAACTATGGCTACACCTTC

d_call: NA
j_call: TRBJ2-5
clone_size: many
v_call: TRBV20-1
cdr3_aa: CSARTTNEETQYF
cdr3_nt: TGCAGTGCTAGGACCACCAACGAAGAGACCCAGTACTTC

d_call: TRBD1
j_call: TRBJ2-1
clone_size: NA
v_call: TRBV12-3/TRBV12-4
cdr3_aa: CASSLGMGQGSSNEQFF
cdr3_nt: TGTGCCAGCAGTTTAGGAATGGGACAGGGGTCCAGCAATGAGCAGTTCTTC

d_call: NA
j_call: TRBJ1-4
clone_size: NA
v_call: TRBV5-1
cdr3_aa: CASSAKIREPSTNEKLFF
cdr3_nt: TGCGCCAGCAGCGCCAAGATTCGGGAGCCTTCAACTAATGAAAAACTGTTTTTT

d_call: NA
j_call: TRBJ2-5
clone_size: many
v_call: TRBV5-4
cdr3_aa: CASSLVPGPGETQYF
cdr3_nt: TGTGCCAGCAGCTTGGTCCCTGGACCGGGGGAGACCCAGTACTTC

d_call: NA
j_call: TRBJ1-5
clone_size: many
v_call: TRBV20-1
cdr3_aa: CSARDIRDQPQHF
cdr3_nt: TGCAGTGCTAGAGATATCCGGGATCAGCCCCAGCATTTT

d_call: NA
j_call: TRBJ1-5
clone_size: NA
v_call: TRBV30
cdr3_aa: CAWSVRSGVTQPQHF
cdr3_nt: TGTGCCTGGAGTGTTCGGTCAGGGGTAACGCAGCCCCAGCATTTT

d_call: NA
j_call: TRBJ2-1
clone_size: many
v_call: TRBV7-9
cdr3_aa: CASSPWGEAISEFF
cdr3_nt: TGTGCCAGCAGCCCATGGGGGGAGGCGATCTCGGAGTTCTTC

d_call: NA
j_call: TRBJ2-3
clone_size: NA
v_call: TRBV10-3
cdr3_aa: CAIRGTDTQYF
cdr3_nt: TGTGCCATCAGGGGGACAGATACGCAGTATTTT

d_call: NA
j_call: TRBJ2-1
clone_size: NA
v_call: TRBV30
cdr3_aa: CAWSVRARNEQFF
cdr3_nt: TGTGCCTGGAGTGTACGGGCTCGCAATGAGCAGTTCTTC

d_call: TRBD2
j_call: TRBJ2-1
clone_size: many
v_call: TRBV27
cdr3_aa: CASGLAGVYEQFF
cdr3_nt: TGTGCCAGTGGACTAGCGGGAGTTTATGAGCAGTTCTTC

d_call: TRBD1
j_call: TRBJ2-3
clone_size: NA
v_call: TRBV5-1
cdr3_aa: CASSLRTGGTYTDTQYF
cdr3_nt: TGCGCCAGCAGCCTACGGACAGGGGGCACATACACAGATACGCAGTATTTT

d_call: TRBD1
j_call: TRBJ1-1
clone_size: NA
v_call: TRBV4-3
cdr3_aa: CASSQDPQGASEAFF
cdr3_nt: TGCGCCAGCAGCCAAGATCCACAGGGGGCTTCGGAAGCTTTCTTT

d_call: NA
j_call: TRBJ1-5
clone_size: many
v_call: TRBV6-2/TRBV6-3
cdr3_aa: CASKQQNQPQHF
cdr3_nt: TGTGCCAGCAAACAACAGAATCAGCCCCAGCATTTT

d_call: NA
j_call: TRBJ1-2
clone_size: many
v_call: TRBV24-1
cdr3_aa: CATSDFGVGGYTF
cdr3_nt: TGTGCCACCAGTGATTTTGGGGTCGGAGGCTACACCTTC

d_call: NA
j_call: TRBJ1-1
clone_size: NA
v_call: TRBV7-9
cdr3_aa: CASSQLLKESEAFF
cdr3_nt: TGTGCCAGCAGCCAACTTCTTAAGGAGAGTGAAGCTTTCTTT

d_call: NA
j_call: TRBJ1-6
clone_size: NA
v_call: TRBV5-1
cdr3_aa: CASSLVGSSSPLHF
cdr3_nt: TGCGCCAGCAGCTTGGTAGGTTCGAGTTCACCCCTCCACTTT

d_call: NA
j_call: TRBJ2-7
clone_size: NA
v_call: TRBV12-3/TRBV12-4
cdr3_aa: CASSWMGSYNEQYF
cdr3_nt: TGTGCCAGCAGTTGGATGGGGTCCTACAATGAGCAGTACTTC

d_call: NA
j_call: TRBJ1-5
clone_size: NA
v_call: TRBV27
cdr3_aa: CASSWSQDSNQPQHF
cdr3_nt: TGTGCCAGCAGTTGGTCTCAGGACAGCAATCAGCCCCAGCATTTT

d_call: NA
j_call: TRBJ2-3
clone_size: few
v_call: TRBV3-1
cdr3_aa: CASSQDQARGDTQYF
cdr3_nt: TGTGCCAGCAGCCAAGATCAAGCCAGGGGAGATACGCAGTATTTT

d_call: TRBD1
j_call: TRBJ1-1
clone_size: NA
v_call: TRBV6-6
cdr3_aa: CASNERGRLSTEAFF
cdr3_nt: TGTGCCAGCAATGAAAGGGGGCGTCTGAGTACTGAAGCTTTCTTT